One sample yielded the 28 T cell receptor beta chains listed below, sequenced in a study of OX40 agonist ivuxolimab in advanced cancers. Sequenced by immunoSEQ multiplex PCR; TCRdb stores in-frame clones only, minus some. The repertoire holds about 89,000 clones, 86% seen once, with 6.5% in the top ten. The source was CD4+ or CD8+ T cells sorted from blood, collected in a trial of the OX40 agonist ivuxolimab. These receptors were taken from an adult with an advanced solid tumor such as melanoma, head and neck, liver or kidney cancer.

This chain links TRBV9 with TRBJ1-2; D is unresolved. This CDR3 has 12 amino acids. Germline V gives CDR1 SGDLS, CDR2 YYNGEE. The ends were cut back, 6 bases at V and 1 base at J, with 7 bases in the middle. CDR3 sequence: CASKNYNYGYTF. The CDR3 bases are TGTGCCAGCAAAAATTATAACTATGGCTACACCTTC.

The chain carries TRBV10-3 and TRBJ1-2, with a weak D call TRBD1 (6 bases). The CDR3 is made up of 14 amino acids. V was trimmed by 2 bases and J by 7 bases, leaving 14 bases between them. The germline CDR1 and CDR2 sequences are ENHRY and SYGVKD. The DNA of the CDR3 is TGTGCCATCAGTGAGGGCGGAGGGGGTTCTGGCTACACCTTC. Protein sequence: CAISEGGGGSGYTF.

This rearrangement joins TRBV5-6 to TRBJ1-3; 9 nucleotides match TRBD1. Germline CDR1 and CDR2: SGHDT and YYEEEE. This CDR3 region has 12 residues. The ends lost 7 bases at V and 4 bases at J; junction bases unmatched: 0. The CDR3 region is CASGQGGNTIYF. The CDR3 nucleotides read TGTGCCAGCGGACAGGGGGGAAACACCATATATTTT.

This clone occurred a few times. The genes are TRBV6-5 and TRBJ2-7; TRBD1 is a possible D gene (5 bases). The V and J ends lost 3 bases and 0 bases respectively, with 12 bases between them. The V gene's germline CDR1 is MNHEY and CDR2 SVGAGI. The CDR3 consists of 15 residues. The CDR3 bases are TGTGCCAGCAGTTATGAGCAGGGAAGCTCCTACGAGCAGTACTTC. Protein: CASSYEQGSSYEQYF.

V gene TRBV6-6 combines with J gene TRBJ1-2; unclear D gene. The ends were cut back, 6 bases at V and 2 bases at J, with 7 bases in the middle. This CDR3 has 12 residues. Germline V CDR1 and CDR2: MNHNY, SVGAGI (reference sequence). The CDR3 protein is CASRSSNYGYTF. The CDR3 nucleotides read TGTGCCAGCAGGAGTTCCAACTATGGCTACACCTTC.

The J gene is TRBJ2-2, the V gene TRBV5-6; TRBD1 is a possible D gene (6 bases). V lost 9 bases to trimming and J lost 4 bases, with 16 bases between them. The CDR3 contains 14 residues. The V gene's germline CDR1 is SGHDT and CDR2 YYEEEE. The CDR3 nucleotides are TGTGCCACGGAGGCGGCAGGGGTCACCGGGGAGCTGTTTTTT. Translating gives CATEAAGVTGELFF.

The chain couples TRBV25-1 to TRBJ1-2; no clear D gene. Germline V gene lookup returns CDR1 MGHDK and CDR2 SYGVNS. This CDR3 comprises 12 residues. The ends were cut back, 3 bases at V and 5 bases at J, with 7 bases in the middle. The CDR3 is CASSDLGYGYTF. DNA for the CDR3: TGTGCCAGCAGTGATTTAGGATATGGCTACACCTTC.

The DNA of the CDR3 is TGTGCCAGCACCCCGGGGAGCGGAGGGACCTACGAGCAGTACTTC. It specifies CASTPGSGGTYEQYF. This chain uses TRBV28 with TRBJ2-7; a possible D gene is TRBD2 (6 bases). Germline CDR1 is MDHEN and CDR2 is SYDVKM. Trimming took 7 bases from V and 2 from J, leaving 18 bases between them. The CDR3 has 15 amino acids.

This clone was observed a handful of times. In nucleotides, the CDR3 is TGCGCCAGCAGCTCCAGGACAGGGGCTAACTATGGCTACACCTTC. Its translation: CASSSRTGANYGYTF. The chain has TRBV5-1 and TRBJ1-2, with 9 bases aligning to TRBD1. Germline loops: CDR1 SGHRS, CDR2 YFSETQ. There are 15 residues in the CDR3. Trimming removed 3 bases from V and 0 bases from J; junction bases left unmatched: 3.

The chain has TRBV5-1 and TRBJ1-5; D remains ambiguous. V was trimmed by 0 bases and J by 9 bases, leaving 7 bases between them. This CDR3 spans 12 amino acids. The germline CDR1 and CDR2 sequences are SGHRS and YFSETQ. The CDR3 loop reads CASSLESGPQHF. The CDR3, as DNA: TGCGCCAGCAGCTTGGAAAGTGGGCCCCAGCATTTT.

The chain couples TRBV6-1 to TRBJ2-2; 7 bases align to TRBD2. CDR1 is MNHNS and CDR2 is SASEGT in the germline V gene. The CDR3 consists of 15 residues. V gave up 4 bases and J gave up 4 bases; unmatched junction bases: 6. The CDR3 sequence: CASSGHQRGTGELFF. CDR3 nucleotides: TGTGCCAGCAGTGGACATCAGCGGGGCACCGGGGAGCTGTTTTTT.

On this clone: The same CDR3 can be traced to other DNA sequences in this sample. The gene calls are TRBV5-4 and TRBJ2-7; D is perhaps TRBD2 (5 bases). The length of the CDR3 is 13 residues. CDR1 and CDR2 from the germline V gene are SGHNT and YYREEE (reference sequence). V lost 0 bases and J lost 1, with 5 bases in between. CDR3 amino acids: CASSLAGSYEQYF. The CDR3, as DNA: TGTGCCAGCAGCTTGGCGGGATCCTACGAGCAGTACTTC.

This chain connects TRBV4-1 to TRBJ2-3; 7 positions match TRBD2. CDR3 length equals 13 residues. V lost 3 bases and J lost 5; bases outside the gene matches: 2. Germline CDR1 and CDR2: MGHRA and YSYEKL. The CDR3 region has the DNA TGCGCCAGCAGCCACAGGGAGGGAGATACGCAGTATTTT. It translates to CASSHREGDTQYF.

The chain carries TRBV10-3 and TRBJ1-4; maybe TRBD1 (5 bases). CDR1 and CDR2 (germline): ENHRY, SYGVKD. The CDR3 consists of 13 residues. V was shortened by 10 bases and J by 4 bases, with 13 bases between the two germline ends. CDR3 amino acids: CATEGQGNEKLFF. For the CDR3, the DNA is TGTGCCACCGAAGGGCAGGGTAATGAAAAACTGTTTTTT.

The chain couples TRBV9 to TRBJ2-3; 8 bases align to TRBD2. Germline CDR1 SGDLS, CDR2 YYNGEE. The CDR3 contains 14 residues. The J segment lost 5 bases and the V segment lost 4 bases, leaving 6 bases of the junction unmatched. In DNA, the CDR3 is TGTGCCAGCAGCCGAGCGGGAGAGATAGATACGCAGTATTTT. Its translation: CASSRAGEIDTQYF.

The gene calls are TRBV7-2 and TRBJ2-7, with 8 bases that match TRBD1. This CDR3 region has 15 residues. The trim removed 5 bases at V and 3 bases at J, leaving 9 bases unmatched. CDR1 is SGHTA, CDR2 FQGNSA, per germline. This CDR3 is CASSPRDRFRYEQYF. For the CDR3, the DNA is TGTGCCAGCAGCCCCCGGGACAGGTTCCGCTACGAGCAGTACTTC. Based on the CDR3 plus reference TRBV7-2 and TRBJ2-7, the full variable domain is GAGVSQSPSNKVTEKGKDVELRCDPISGHTALYWYRQSLGQGLEFLIYFQGNSAPDKSGLPSDRFSAERTGGSVSTLTIQRTQQEDSAVYLCASSPRDRFRYEQYFGPGTRLTVT.

The gene calls are TRBV19 and TRBJ1-1, with TRBD1 matching over 7 bases. V trimming: 6 bases; J trimming: 0 bases; junction bases outside the gene matches: 4. This CDR3 has 14 residues. From germline, CDR1 is LNHDA and CDR2 SQIVND (reference sequence). The CDR3 is CASRPQGVNTEAFF. Written as DNA, the CDR3 is TGTGCCAGTAGACCGCAGGGGGTGAACACTGAAGCTTTCTTT.

The chain employs TRBV30 and TRBJ1-2; TRBD1 matches at 7 bases. The V gene's germline CDR1 is GTSNPN and CDR2 SVGIG (reference sequence). J lost 4 bases, V lost 5 bases, and 10 bases had no gene match. The CDR3 loop spans 14 amino acids. The CDR3 nucleotides are TGTGCCTGGGTCCGGAACAGGGGTTTCTATGGCTACACCTTC. Its translation is CAWVRNRGFYGYTF.

The rearrangement links TRBV2 to TRBJ2-3, with D uncertain. CDR1 and CDR2 from the germline V gene are SNHLY and FYNNEI. The CDR3 is made up of 9 amino acids. Trimming took 8 bases from V and 8 from J, leaving 5 bases between them. Written as DNA, the CDR3 is TGTGCCAGCGGAACTACGCAGTATTTT. Protein sequence: CASGTTQYF.

This chain connects TRBV30 to TRBJ2-7; 7 bases map to TRBD1. The CDR3 has 15 amino acids. The junction had 15 bases not matched to a gene; V was cut back by 3 bases and J by 7 bases. CDR1 and CDR2 from the germline V gene are GTSNPN and SVGIG (reference sequence). CDR3 in DNA: TGTGCCTGGAGAGGAACTACAGGGGTACTAGGGGAGCAGTACTTC. Translation gives CAWRGTTGVLGEQYF. Full variable domain (missing parts from reference TRBV30 and TRBJ2-7): SQTIHQWPATLVQPVGSPLSLECTVEGTSNPNLYWYRQAAGRGLQLLFYSVGIGQISSEVPQNLSASRPQDRQFILSSKKLLLSDSGFYLCAWRGTTGVLGEQYFGPGTRLTVT.

The chain has TRBV10-2 and TRBJ1-5; D possibly corresponds to TRBD1 (5 bases). Germline V lookup: CDR1 WSHSY, CDR2 SAAADI. The CDR3 sequence is 16 residues long. Deletions cut 4 bases from V and 0 bases from J, with 13 bases between. CDR3 coding DNA: TGCGCCAGCAGTGCGCGTCGGGGCTATAGCAATCAGCCCCAGCATTTT. It specifies CASSARRGYSNQPQHF.

Concerning this clone: In the same sample, other DNA sequences code for this CDR3. The chain carries TRBV29-1 and TRBJ2-7; TRBD2 matches 9 bases. The CDR3 sequence is 15 residues long. CDR1 is SQVTM and CDR2 is ANQGSEA in the germline V gene. Trimming took 1 base from V and 4 from J; bases not matched to a gene: 8. As DNA, the CDR3 is TGCAGCGTTGAAGGATTGGCGGGGGGGGATTACGAGCAGTACTTC. Protein product: CSVEGLAGGDYEQYF.

The chain recombines TRBV2 with TRBJ2-5; weak D call: TRBD1 (6 bases). Germline V gene data show CDR1 as SNHLY and CDR2 as FYNNEI. CDR3 size: 14 residues. V was trimmed by 7 bases and J by 4 bases, leaving 16 bases between them. CDR3 coding DNA: TGTGCCAGCACCGGGACACCAGCAAGAGAGACCCAGTACTTC. Protein product: CASTGTPARETQYF.

This chain uses TRBV4-2 with TRBJ2-5, with 9 nucleotides matching TRBD2. The CDR3 loop spans 14 amino acids. With V trimmed by 1 base and J by 9 bases, 6 bases remained unmatched. Germline CDR1 reads LGHNA; CDR2 reads YNFKEQ. The CDR3 sequence is CASSQGRGGAAQYF. CDR3 DNA sequence: TGTGCCAGCAGCCAAGGGCGGGGGGGGGCGGCCCAGTACTTC.

This clone was seen more than once but under ten times. This rearrangement joins TRBV7-9 to TRBJ2-7, with D possibly being TRBD1 or TRBD2 (5 bases each). Looked up from germline, CDR1 is SEHNR and CDR2 is FQNEAQ (reference sequence). Trimming stripped 6 bases from V and 2 bases from J, with 14 bases between. This CDR3 contains 14 residues. In DNA, the CDR3 is TGTGCCAGCAGTGGGGGATTTTCCCCCTACGAGCAGTACTTC. It codes for CASSGGFSPYEQYF.

This chain joins TRBV2 and TRBJ2-1; 9 bases are shared with TRBD1. This CDR3 spans 16 amino acids. Unmatched junction bases numbered 12, after V lost 8 bases and J lost 4 bases. The V gene's germline CDR1 is SNHLY and CDR2 FYNNEI. This chain's CDR3 is CASGRGGQGIYNEQFF. The DNA for the CDR3 is TGTGCCAGCGGAAGGGGTGGACAGGGGATATACAATGAGCAGTTCTTC.

The chain joins TRBV10-3 to TRBJ2-7; the match to TRBD2 covers 15 bases. The CDR3 is 15 residues long. Per the germline V gene, CDR1 is ENHRY and CDR2 is SYGVKD. V dropped 6 bases and J dropped 7; count of bases not matched to a gene: 7. In DNA form, the CDR3 reads TGTGCCATCAGCCCTGGGACTAGCGGGGGGTCGGAGCAGTACTTC. Protein product: CAISPGTSGGSEQYF.

The chain is built from TRBV30 and TRBJ1-1, with a weak D call TRBD1 (5 bases). The germline V and J ends were trimmed by 1 base and 11 bases, with 14 bases remaining between them. The CDR3 totals 12 residues. Germline assignment: CDR1 GTSNPN and CDR2 SVGIG (reference sequence). This CDR3 is CAWSADTLRAFF. CDR3 DNA sequence: TGTGCCTGGAGTGCGGACACCTTAAGGGCTTTCTTT.